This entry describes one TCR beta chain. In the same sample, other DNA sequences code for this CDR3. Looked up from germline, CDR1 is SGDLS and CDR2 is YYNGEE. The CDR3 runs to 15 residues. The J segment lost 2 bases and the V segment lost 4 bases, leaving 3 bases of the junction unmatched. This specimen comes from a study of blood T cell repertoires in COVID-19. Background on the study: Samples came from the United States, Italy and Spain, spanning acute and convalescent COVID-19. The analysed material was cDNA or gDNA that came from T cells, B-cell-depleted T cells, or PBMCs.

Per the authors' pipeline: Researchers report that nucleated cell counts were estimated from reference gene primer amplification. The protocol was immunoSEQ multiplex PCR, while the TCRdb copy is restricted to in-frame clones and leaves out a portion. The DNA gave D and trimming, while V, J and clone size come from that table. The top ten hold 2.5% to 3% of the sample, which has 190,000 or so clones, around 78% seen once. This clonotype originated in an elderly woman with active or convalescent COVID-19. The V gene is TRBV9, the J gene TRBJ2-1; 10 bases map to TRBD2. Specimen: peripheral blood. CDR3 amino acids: CASSPTSGAYNEQFF. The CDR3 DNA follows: TGTGCCAGCAGCCCAACTAGCGGGGCCTACAATGAGCAGTTCTTC.